This paragraph reports one T cell receptor (beta chain). This specimen comes from a study of technical replicates of blood from a handful of donors. Assay used: immunoSEQ multiplex PCR; TCRdb lists only in-frame clones, some missing. Counted here are some 48,000 clones, roughly 90% occurring once; the ten biggest clones make up around 4.2%. The material sequenced was PBMCs. This clonotype was sampled from a human donor in good health. Some clones in this sample may be carry-over from other donors' samples.

For the CDR3, the DNA is TGTGCCAGCAGTTATATACGTCCGTGGGCATTGGAGACCCAGTACTTC. Translating gives CASSYIRPWALETQYF. The rearrangement uses TRBV6-6 and TRBJ2-5, with no clear D. Germline CDR1 is MNHNY and CDR2 is SVGAGI (reference sequence). This CDR3 is built from 16 residues. V was clipped by 3 bases and J by 5 bases, with 19 bases between them.